Each of the 18 T cell receptor beta chains below was sequenced from the same sample in a study of blood T cell repertoires in COVID-19. TCRdb's copy holds only in-frame clones and misses some; the assay was immunoSEQ multiplex PCR. The sample gives around 150,000 clones, roughly 85% of which show up once; less than 3.5% is in the top ten. The sequencing input was peripheral blood. The receptors shown here come from a human donor with acute or convalescent COVID-19. The donor label of this sample is uncertain.

This sequence joins TRBV7-9 and TRBJ1-2; D is undetermined. Deletions cut 1 base from V and 5 bases from J, with 5 bases between. The germline V gene encodes CDR1 SEHNR and CDR2 FQNEAQ (reference sequence). This CDR3 region has 12 residues. CDR3 loop: CASSLEEYGYTF. In nucleotides, the CDR3 is TGTGCCAGCAGCTTAGAGGAGTATGGCTACACCTTC.

This clone showed up just a few times. The chain carries TRBV5-8 and TRBJ1-1; weak D call: TRBD1 (5 bases). The CDR3 covers 15 residues. Germline V CDR1 and CDR2: SGHTS, YDEGEE. V shed 4 bases and J shed 1 base, with 14 bases lying between them. Written as DNA, the CDR3 is TGTGCCAGCAGCCCGGGAACGGGGGAGAACACTGAAGCTTTCTTT. Protein sequence: CASSPGTGENTEAFF.

The rearrangement uses TRBV29-1 and TRBJ2-7; TRBD2 aligns across 13 bases. The CDR3 covers 15 residues. The V segment lost 4 bases and the J segment 0 bases; nucleotides outside the gene matches: 3. Germline lookup yields CDR1 SQVTM and CDR2 ANQGSEA. CDR3 in DNA: TGCAGCGTTGGGGGACTAGCGGGGCGCTCCTACGAGCAGTACTTC. It encodes CSVGGLAGRSYEQYF.

This chain joins TRBV10-1 and TRBJ2-3; 8 positions match TRBD2. The germline CDR1 and CDR2 sequences are WNHNN and SYGVQD (reference sequence). The CDR3 runs 16 residues. V lost 4 bases to trimming and J lost 6 bases; unmatched junction nucleotides: 12. CDR3 sequence reads: CASSAPLRGARDTQYF. The CDR3 DNA reads as TGCGCCAGCAGTGCCCCCCTGCGGGGGGCACGGGATACGCAGTATTTT.

The chain combines TRBV4-3 with TRBJ1-3; TRBD1 aligns across 9 bases. V lost 0 bases to trimming and J lost 3 bases; unmatched junction nucleotides: 3. Germline loops: CDR1 LGHNA, CDR2 YSLEER. The CDR3 spans 16 residues. CDR3 bases: TGCGCCAGCAGCCAAGAAAACAGGGGGCATGGAAACACCATATATTTT. It specifies CASSQENRGHGNTIYF.

This clone showed up just a few times. The chain uses TRBV30 and TRBJ1-5; 8 bases agree with TRBD1. Per germline, CDR1 GTSNPN and CDR2 SVGIG (reference sequence). The ends lost 2 bases at V and 15 bases at J; junction bases unmatched: 6. The CDR3 has 11 residues. The CDR3: CAWSLGQVSHF. The CDR3 DNA reads as TGTGCCTGGAGTTTGGGACAGGTGTCGCATTTT.

In this sample, this clone turned up once. This chain connects TRBV4-3 to TRBJ1-2, with D possibly TRBD1 on 6 matching bases. Trimming stripped 0 bases from V and 5 bases from J, with 10 bases between. CDR1 LGHNA and CDR2 YSLEER come from the germline V gene. The CDR3 has 14 residues. The CDR3 DNA reads TGCGCCAGCAGCCAAGATGCGGGGGCTTATGGCTACACCTTC. The encoded protein is CASSQDAGAYGYTF.

This chain uses TRBV5-1 with TRBJ2-3; 13 bases are shared with TRBD2. CDR1 SGHRS and CDR2 YFSETQ come from the germline V gene. The junction had 3 bases not matched to a gene; V was cut back by 1 base and J by 4 bases. The CDR3 has 16 residues. The CDR3 coding sequence is TGCGCCAGCAGCTTGACTAGCGGGGGGGTGGCAGATACGCAGTATTTT. This encodes CASSLTSGGVADTQYF.

The genes are TRBV7-2 and TRBJ1-1; 12 bases agree with TRBD1. Germline loops: CDR1 SGHTA, CDR2 FQGNSA. This CDR3 region has 14 residues. With V trimmed by 5 bases and J by 8 bases, 6 bases remained unmatched. CDR3 protein: CASSIGTGGLEAFF. In nucleotides, the CDR3 is TGTGCCAGCAGCATCGGGACAGGGGGCTTAGAAGCTTTCTTT.

The sample holds one count of this clone. The chain has TRBV19 and TRBJ2-3; a possible D gene is TRBD1 (6 bases). Germline loops: CDR1 LNHDA, CDR2 SQIVND (reference sequence). The CDR3 consists of 15 residues. The V gene lost 3 bases and the J gene lost 4 bases, with 14 bases spanning the gap. The CDR3 DNA is TGTGCCAGTAGTATTTGGTCAGGGGCGGCAGATACGCAGTATTTT. Translating it yields CASSIWSGAADTQYF.

The J gene is TRBJ2-7, the V gene TRBV11-2; 7 bases fit TRBD2. Germline V gives CDR1 SGHAT, CDR2 FQNNGV. The trim removed 5 bases at V and 1 base at J, leaving 14 bases unmatched. This CDR3 comprises 17 residues. The CDR3 loop is CASSPPLWGGTSYEQYF. In nucleotides, the CDR3 is TGTGCCAGCAGCCCACCCCTGTGGGGGGGTACATCCTACGAGCAGTACTTC. Full variable domain (outside the CDR3, taken from reference TRBV11-2 and TRBJ2-7): EAGVAQSPRYKIIEKRQSVAFWCNPISGHATLYWYQQILGQGPKLLIQFQNNGVVDDSQLPKDRFSAERLKGVDSTLKIQPAKLEDSAVYLCASSPPLWGGTSYEQYFGPGTRLTVT.

This chain uses TRBV19 with TRBJ1-2, with D uncertain. The CDR3 has 12 amino acids. CDR1 is LNHDA, CDR2 SQIVND, per germline (reference sequence). Trimming cost V 6 bases and J 4 bases, with 9 bases left between them. This CDR3 reads CASRTELYGYTF. The CDR3 bases are TGTGCCAGTAGGACGGAGCTCTATGGCTACACCTTC.

The gene calls are TRBV10-2 and TRBJ2-3, with D maybe TRBD1 (7 bases). Germline V gives CDR1 WSHSY, CDR2 SAAADI. With 6 bases removed from V and 4 bases from J, the gap between germline ends came to 26 bases. The CDR3 is 18 residues long. The CDR3 coding sequence is TGCGCCAGCAGGGGTAACAGGGGCGGGTTTGGGGAGGCAGATACGCAGTATTTT. The encoded protein is CASRGNRGGFGEADTQYF.

V and J are TRBV27 and TRBJ2-1, with D maybe TRBD2 (7 bases). Germline lookup yields CDR1 MNHEY and CDR2 SMNVEV (reference sequence). This CDR3 has 17 amino acids. V was pared by 4 bases and J by 4 bases, with 20 bases between. In nucleotides, the CDR3 is TGTGCCAGCAGTTCGAGGGGGGCGGGGGCACTTTACAATGAGCAGTTCTTC. It yields the protein CASSSRGAGALYNEQFF.

This sequence joins TRBV30 and TRBJ1-1, with 9 bases lining up with TRBD1. There are 13 residues in the CDR3. V was pared by 7 bases and J by 1 base, with 4 bases of the junction left unmatched. The germline V gene has CDR1 GTSNPN and CDR2 SVGIG (reference sequence). CDR3 sequence: CASKGQGNTEAFF. The DNA for the CDR3 is TGTGCCTCGAAGGGACAGGGGAACACTGAAGCTTTCTTT. The variable domain in full, with the rest retrieved from reference TRBV30 and TRBJ1-1, is SQTIHQWPATLVQPVGSPLSLECTVEGTSNPNLYWYRQAAGRGLQLLFYSVGIGQISSEVPQNLSASRPQDRQFILSSKKLLLSDSGFYLCASKGQGNTEAFFGQGTRLTVV.

The J gene is TRBJ1-5, the V gene TRBV4-2; tentative D call: TRBD1 (6 bases). The V end was cut by 0 bases, the J end by 1 base, with 10 bases between. The CDR3 is made up of 16 amino acids. CDR1 LGHNA and CDR2 YNFKEQ come from the germline V gene. The CDR3 loop reads CASSQEGGRSNQPQHF. The CDR3 bases are TGTGCCAGCAGCCAAGAAGGGGGTAGAAGCAATCAGCCCCAGCATTTT.

The chain links TRBV4-2 to TRBJ2-2; the match to TRBD2 covers 11 bases. Losses at the gene ends were 0 bases for V and 4 bases for J; bases not matched to a gene: 7. CDR3 length: 18 amino acids. Per germline, CDR1 LGHNA and CDR2 YNFKEQ. CDR3 sequence reads: CASSQETSGDPGTGELFF. CDR3 sequence (DNA): TGTGCCAGCAGCCAAGAGACTAGCGGGGACCCGGGCACCGGGGAGCTGTTTTTT.

V usage is TRBV30 and J usage is TRBJ1-6; TRBD1 aligns across 9 bases. With V trimmed by 5 bases and J by 9 bases, 2 bases remained unmatched. Germline V gene sequence: CDR1 GTSNPN, CDR2 SVGIG (reference sequence). This CDR3 has 12 residues. CDR3 residues: CAWDRGGSPLHF. The CDR3 DNA reads TGTGCCTGGGACAGGGGGGGTTCACCCCTCCACTTT.